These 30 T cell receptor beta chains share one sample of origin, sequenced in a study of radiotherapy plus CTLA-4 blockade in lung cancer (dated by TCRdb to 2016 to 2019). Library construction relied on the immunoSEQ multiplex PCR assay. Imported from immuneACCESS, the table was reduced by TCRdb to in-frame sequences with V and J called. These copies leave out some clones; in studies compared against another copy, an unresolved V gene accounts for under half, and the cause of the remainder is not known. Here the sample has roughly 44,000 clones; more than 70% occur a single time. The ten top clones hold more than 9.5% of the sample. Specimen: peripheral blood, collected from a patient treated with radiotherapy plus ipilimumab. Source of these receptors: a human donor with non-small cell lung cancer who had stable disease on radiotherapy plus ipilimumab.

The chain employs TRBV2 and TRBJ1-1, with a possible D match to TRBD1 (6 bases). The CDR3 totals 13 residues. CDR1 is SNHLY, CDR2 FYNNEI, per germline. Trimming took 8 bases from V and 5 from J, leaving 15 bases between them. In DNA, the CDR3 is TGTGCCAGCGGGGGGGCAGGGAATACTGAAGCTTTCTTT. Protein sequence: CASGGAGNTEAFF. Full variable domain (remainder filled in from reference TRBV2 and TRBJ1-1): EPEVTQTPSHQVTQMGQEVILRCVPISNHLYFYWYRQILGQKVEFLVSFYNNEISEKSEIFDDQFSVERPDGSNFTLKIRSTKLEDSAMYFCASGGAGNTEAFFGQGTRLTVV.

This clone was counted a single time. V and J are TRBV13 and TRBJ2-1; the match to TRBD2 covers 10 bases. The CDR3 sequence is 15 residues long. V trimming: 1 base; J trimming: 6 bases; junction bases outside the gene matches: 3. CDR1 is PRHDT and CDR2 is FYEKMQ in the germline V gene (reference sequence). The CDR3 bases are TGTGCCAGCAGCTTAGTGGTAGCGGGGGGCAATGAGCAGTTCTTC. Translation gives CASSLVVAGGNEQFF. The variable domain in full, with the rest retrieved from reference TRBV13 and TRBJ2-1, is AAGVIQSPRHLIKEKRETATLKCYPIPRHDTVYWYQQGPGQDPQFLISFYEKMQSDKGSIPDRFSAQQFSDYHSELNMSSLELGDSALYFCASSLVVAGGNEQFFGPGTRLTVL.

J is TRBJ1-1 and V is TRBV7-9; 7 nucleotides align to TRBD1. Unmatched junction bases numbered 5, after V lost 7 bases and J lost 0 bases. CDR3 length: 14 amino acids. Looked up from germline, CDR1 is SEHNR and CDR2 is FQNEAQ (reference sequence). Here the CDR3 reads CASNLGGMNTEAFF. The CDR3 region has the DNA TGTGCCAGCAACCTAGGGGGCATGAACACTGAAGCTTTCTTT.

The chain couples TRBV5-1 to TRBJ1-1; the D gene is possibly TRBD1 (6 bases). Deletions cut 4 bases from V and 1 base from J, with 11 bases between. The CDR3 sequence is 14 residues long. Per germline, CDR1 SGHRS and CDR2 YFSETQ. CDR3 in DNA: TGCGCCAGCAGCATAGGGGGGCCGAACACTGAAGCTTTCTTT. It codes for CASSIGGPNTEAFF.

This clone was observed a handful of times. Here the CDR3 DNA reads TGTGCTAGTGGATCCCAAGCCGGGACTAGCGGGTACAATGAGCAGTTCTTC. Translated, it gives CASGSQAGTSGYNEQFF. V usage is TRBV12-5 and J usage is TRBJ2-1; 12 nucleotides line up with TRBD2. The CDR3 runs 17 residues. J gave up 4 bases and V 6 bases, and 10 bases lay outside the gene matches. From germline, CDR1 is LGHNT and CDR2 FRNRAP. Full variable domain (missing parts from reference TRBV12-5 and TRBJ2-1): DARVTQTPRHKVTEMGQEVTMRCQPILGHNTVFWYRQTMMQGLELLAYFRNRAPLDDSGMPKDRFSAEMPDATLATLKIQPSEPRDSAVYFCASGSQAGTSGYNEQFFGPGTRLTVL.

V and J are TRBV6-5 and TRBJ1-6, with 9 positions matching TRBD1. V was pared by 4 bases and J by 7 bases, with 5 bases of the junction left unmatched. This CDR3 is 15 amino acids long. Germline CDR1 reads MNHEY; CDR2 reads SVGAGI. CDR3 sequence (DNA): TGTGCCAGCAGTTCCTCCGGGACAGGGAATTCACCCCTCCACTTT. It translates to CASSSSGTGNSPLHF.

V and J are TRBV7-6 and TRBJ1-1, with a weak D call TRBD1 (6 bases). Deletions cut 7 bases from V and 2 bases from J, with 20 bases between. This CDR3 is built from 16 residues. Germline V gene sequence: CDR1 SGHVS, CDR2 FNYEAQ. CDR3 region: CASTNPGGRGNTEAFF. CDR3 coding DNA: TGTGCCAGCACAAACCCGGGTGGCAGGGGAAACACTGAAGCTTTCTTT.

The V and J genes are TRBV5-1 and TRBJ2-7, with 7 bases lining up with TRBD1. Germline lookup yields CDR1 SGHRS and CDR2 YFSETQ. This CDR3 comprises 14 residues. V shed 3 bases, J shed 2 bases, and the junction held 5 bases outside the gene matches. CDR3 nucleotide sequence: TGCGCCAGCAGCTCCGGGACAGCACCCTACGAGCAGTACTTC. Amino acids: CASSSGTAPYEQYF.

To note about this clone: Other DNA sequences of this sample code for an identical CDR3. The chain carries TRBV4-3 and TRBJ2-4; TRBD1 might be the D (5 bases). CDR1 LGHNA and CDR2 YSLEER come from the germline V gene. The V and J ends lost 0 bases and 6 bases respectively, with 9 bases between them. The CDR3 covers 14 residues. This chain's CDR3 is CASSQDRDRNIQYF. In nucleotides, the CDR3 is TGCGCCAGCAGCCAAGACAGGGATAGAAACATTCAGTACTTC.

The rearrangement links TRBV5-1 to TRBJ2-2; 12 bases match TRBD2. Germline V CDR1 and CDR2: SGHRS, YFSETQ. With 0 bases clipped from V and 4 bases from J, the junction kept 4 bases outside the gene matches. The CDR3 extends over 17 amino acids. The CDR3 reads CASSLGLAGARTGELFF. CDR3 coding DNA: TGCGCCAGCAGCTTGGGACTAGCGGGGGCGCGCACCGGGGAGCTGTTTTTT.

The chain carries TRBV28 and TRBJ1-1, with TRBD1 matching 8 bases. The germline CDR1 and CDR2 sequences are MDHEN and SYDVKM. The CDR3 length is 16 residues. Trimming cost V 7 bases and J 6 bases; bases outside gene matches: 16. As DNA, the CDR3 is TGTGCCAGCATCCAACCACAGGGGGTTGGGGGTTCTGAAGCTTTCTTT. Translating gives CASIQPQGVGGSEAFF.

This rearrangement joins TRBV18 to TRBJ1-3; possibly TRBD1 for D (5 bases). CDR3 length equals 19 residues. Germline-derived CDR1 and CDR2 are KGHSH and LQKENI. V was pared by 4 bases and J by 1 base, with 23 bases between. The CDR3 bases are TGTGCCAGCTCACTTGGGAACCCGGGACTGTTTTTATCTGGAAACACCATATATTTT. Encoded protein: CASSLGNPGLFLSGNTIYF.

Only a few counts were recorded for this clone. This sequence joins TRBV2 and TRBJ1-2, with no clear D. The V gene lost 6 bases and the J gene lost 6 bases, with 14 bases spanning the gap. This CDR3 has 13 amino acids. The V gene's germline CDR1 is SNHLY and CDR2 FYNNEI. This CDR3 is CASRVGEVDGYTF. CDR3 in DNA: TGTGCCAGCAGAGTGGGAGAAGTGGATGGCTACACCTTC.

Here the CDR3 reads CASTGQTGGTGELFF. The CDR3 region has the DNA TGCGCCAGCACGGGCCAGACAGGGGGCACCGGGGAGCTGTTTTTT. J is TRBJ2-2 and V is TRBV5-1; 9 bases agree with TRBD1. Per germline, CDR1 SGHRS and CDR2 YFSETQ. This CDR3 spans 15 amino acids. V dropped 6 bases and J dropped 4; count of bases not matched to a gene: 7.

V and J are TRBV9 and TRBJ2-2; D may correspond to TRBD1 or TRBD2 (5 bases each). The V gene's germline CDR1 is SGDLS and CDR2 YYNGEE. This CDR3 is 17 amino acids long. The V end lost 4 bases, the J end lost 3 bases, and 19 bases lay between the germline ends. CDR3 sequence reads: CASSHVRGRGDTGELFF. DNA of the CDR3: TGTGCCAGCAGCCACGTCCGGGGAAGGGGAGACACCGGGGAGCTGTTTTTT.

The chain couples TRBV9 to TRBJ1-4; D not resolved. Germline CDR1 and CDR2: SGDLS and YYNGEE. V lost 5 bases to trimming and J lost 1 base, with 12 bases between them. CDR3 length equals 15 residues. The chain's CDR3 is CASSSDRITNEKLFF. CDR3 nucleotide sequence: TGTGCCAGCAGTTCCGACCGGATAACTAATGAAAAACTGTTTTTT.

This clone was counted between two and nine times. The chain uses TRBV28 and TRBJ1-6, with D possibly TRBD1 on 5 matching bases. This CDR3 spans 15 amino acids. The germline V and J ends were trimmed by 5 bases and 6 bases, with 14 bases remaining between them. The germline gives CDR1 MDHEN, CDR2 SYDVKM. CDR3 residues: CASSLPGGGNSPLHF. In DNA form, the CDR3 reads TGTGCCAGCAGTCTCCCGGGGGGTGGTAATTCACCCCTCCACTTT.

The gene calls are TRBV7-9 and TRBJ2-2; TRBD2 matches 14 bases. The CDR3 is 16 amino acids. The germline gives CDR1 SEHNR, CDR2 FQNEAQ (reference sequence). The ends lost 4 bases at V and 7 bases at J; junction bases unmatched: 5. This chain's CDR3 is CASSWTSGGPNGELFF. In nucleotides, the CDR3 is TGTGCCAGCAGCTGGACTAGCGGGGGGCCGAACGGGGAGCTGTTTTTT. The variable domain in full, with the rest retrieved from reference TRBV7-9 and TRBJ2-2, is DTGVSQNPRHKITKRGQNVTFRCDPISEHNRLYWYRQTLGQGPEFLTYFQNEAQLEKSRLLSDRFSAERPKGSFSTLEIQRTEQGDSAMYLCASSWTSGGPNGELFFGEGSRLTVL.

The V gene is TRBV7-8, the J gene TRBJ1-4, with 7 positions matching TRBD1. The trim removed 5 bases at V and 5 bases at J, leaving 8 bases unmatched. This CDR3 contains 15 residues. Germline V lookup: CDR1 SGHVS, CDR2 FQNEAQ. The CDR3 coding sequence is TGTGCCAGCAGCCCGGTCAGGGGGTCGAATGAAAAACTGTTTTTT. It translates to CASSPVRGSNEKLFF.

The CDR3 coding sequence is TGCGCCAGCAGCCAAGAGACGGGGGCTTGGCAGCCCCAGCATTTT. Translated, it gives CASSQETGAWQPQHF. V gene TRBV4-1 combines with J gene TRBJ1-5; D may be TRBD1 (6 bases). This CDR3 contains 15 residues. V was cut by 0 bases and J by 7 bases, with 13 bases left in between. Per the germline V gene, CDR1 is MGHRA and CDR2 is YSYEKL.

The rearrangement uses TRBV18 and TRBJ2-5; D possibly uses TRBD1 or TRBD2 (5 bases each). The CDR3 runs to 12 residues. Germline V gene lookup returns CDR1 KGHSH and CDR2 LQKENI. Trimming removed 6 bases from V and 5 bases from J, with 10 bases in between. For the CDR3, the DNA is TGTGCCAGCTCGAGGGACGGCGAGACCCAGTACTTC. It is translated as CASSRDGETQYF.

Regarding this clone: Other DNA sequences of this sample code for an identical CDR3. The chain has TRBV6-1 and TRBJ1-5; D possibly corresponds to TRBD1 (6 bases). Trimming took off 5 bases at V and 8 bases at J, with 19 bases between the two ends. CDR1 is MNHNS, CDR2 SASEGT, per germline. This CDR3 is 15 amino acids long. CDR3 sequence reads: CASSPQTGGGKPQHF. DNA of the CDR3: TGTGCCAGCAGTCCTCAGACGGGGGGCGGAAAGCCCCAGCATTTT.

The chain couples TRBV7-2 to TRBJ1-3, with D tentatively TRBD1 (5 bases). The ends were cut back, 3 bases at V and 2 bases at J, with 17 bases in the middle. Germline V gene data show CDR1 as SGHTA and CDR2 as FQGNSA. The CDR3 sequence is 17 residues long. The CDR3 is CASSFGADRLAGNTIYF. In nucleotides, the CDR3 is TGTGCCAGCAGCTTTGGGGCCGACAGACTAGCTGGAAACACCATATATTTT.

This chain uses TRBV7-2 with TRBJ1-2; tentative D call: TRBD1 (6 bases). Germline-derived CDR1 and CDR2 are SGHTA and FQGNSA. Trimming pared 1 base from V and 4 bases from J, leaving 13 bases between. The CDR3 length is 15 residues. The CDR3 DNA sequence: TGTGCCAGCAGCTTAGTTGGGGGCGCAGGCTATGGCTACACCTTC. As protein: CASSLVGGAGYGYTF.

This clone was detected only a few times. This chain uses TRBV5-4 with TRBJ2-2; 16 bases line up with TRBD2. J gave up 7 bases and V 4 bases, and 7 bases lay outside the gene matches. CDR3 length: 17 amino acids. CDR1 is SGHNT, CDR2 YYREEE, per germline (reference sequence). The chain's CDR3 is CASSPGTSGGADGELFF. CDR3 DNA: TGTGCCAGCAGCCCCGGGACTAGCGGGGGGGCGGACGGGGAGCTGTTTTTT.

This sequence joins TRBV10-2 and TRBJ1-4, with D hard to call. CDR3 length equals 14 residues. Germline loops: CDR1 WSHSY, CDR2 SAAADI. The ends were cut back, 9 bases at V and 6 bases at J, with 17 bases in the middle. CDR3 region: CASISNTRDEKLFF. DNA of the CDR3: TGCGCCAGTATCTCGAATACAAGGGATGAAAAACTGTTTTTT.

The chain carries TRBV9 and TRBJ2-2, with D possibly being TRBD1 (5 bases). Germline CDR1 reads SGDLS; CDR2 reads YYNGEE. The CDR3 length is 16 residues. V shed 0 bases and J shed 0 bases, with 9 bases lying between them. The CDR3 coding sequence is TGTGCCAGCAGCGTAGCGGCAGGGCCGAACACCGGGGAGCTGTTTTTT. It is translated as CASSVAAGPNTGELFF.

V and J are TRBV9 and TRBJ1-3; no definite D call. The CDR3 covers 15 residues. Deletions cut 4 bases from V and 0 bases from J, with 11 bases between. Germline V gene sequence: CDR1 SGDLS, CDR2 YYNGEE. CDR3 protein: CASSPELNSGNTIYF. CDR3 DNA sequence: TGTGCCAGCAGCCCAGAGCTGAACTCTGGAAACACCATATATTTT.

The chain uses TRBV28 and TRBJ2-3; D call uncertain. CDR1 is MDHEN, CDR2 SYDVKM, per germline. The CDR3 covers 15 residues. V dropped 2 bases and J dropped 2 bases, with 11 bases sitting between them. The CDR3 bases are TGTGCCAGCAGTTTACCCTCGGAGCTCACAGATACGCAGTATTTT. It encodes CASSLPSELTDTQYF.

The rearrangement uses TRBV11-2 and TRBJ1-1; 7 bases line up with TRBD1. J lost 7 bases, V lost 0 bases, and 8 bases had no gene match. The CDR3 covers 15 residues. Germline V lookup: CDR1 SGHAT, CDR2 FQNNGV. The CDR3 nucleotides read TGTGCCAGCAGCTTAGATCTAGGCGCAGGGGGTGAAGCTTTCTTT. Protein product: CASSLDLGAGGEAFF. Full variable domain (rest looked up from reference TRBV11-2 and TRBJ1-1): EAGVAQSPRYKIIEKRQSVAFWCNPISGHATLYWYQQILGQGPKLLIQFQNNGVVDDSQLPKDRFSAERLKGVDSTLKIQPAKLEDSAVYLCASSLDLGAGGEAFFGQGTRLTVV.